Here is one T cell receptor (beta chain) with its context. As yet, its antigen is unknown. The data are from a study of CD8+CD57+ T cells in acquired aplastic anemia. About the study: Recorded DNA amounts for sorted CD4+ and CD8+ cells had an average of 3.2 ug.

TCR beta VDJ and CDR3 profiles were obtained from a genomic DNA template. TCRdb fed the reads into MiXCR, producing one record per CDR3 protein. The sample holds 90,000 to 120,000 distinct CDR3 sequences, 51% seen once. Study-wide results and limits: Patients and controls were found to share around 30 CD8+ CDR3 sequences.

This TCR derives from a human donor in good health, serving as a control. The sequencing input was sorted CD4+, CD8+, or CD8+CD57+ T cells (not recorded which) from PBMCs.

The CDR3 loop reads CASSRHPPGQGGEQYF. The CDR3 DNA follows: TGTGCCAGCAGCCGCCACCCTCCGGGACAGGGGGGCGAGCAGTACTTC. This chain links TRBV7-3 with TRBJ2-7; 11 nucleotides agree with TRBD1. V was pared by 5 bases and J by 6 bases, with 12 bases of the junction left unmatched. Per germline, CDR1 SGHTA and CDR2 FQGTGA. This CDR3 is built from 16 residues.